This TCR beta chain was retrieved from a study of blood T cells in healthy people across ages. General study points: PBMCs were not sorted, which prevented a conclusive comparison of naive versus antigen-experienced cells. It was the long-lived donors that had more naive CD4+ cells and higher diversity than aged donors.

The CDR3 length is 14 residues. The V and J ends lost 5 bases and 9 bases, in that order; junction bases with no gene match: 4. Germline V gene data show CDR1 as MNHEY and CDR2 as SVGEGT. On this clonotype: The antigen is not known.

Total RNA extracted from each sample amounted to at least 6 micrograms. Combining a sample-barcoded 5' primer with a J-beta primer mix, a second PCR ran for roughly 6 to 12 cycles. A 12-random-nucleotide template-switch adaptor tagged each cDNA molecule. One entry per CDR3 protein results from TCRdb running MiXCR on the 5' RACE reads. In the table there are hundreds of thousands of distinct CDR3 sequences, around a fifth of which are singletons. The V call is TRBV6-2 or TRBV6-3, the J call TRBJ2-1; 13 bases are a match to TRBD2. The origin of this receptor is a man between 65 and 85 years old in good health. The material sequenced was blood. CDR3 DNA sequence: TGTGCCAGCAGTCAGGGACTAGCGGGAACTGAGCAGTTCTTC. It codes for CASSQGLAGTEQFF.